These 27 T cell receptor beta chains originate from one sample sequenced in a study of shared clonotypes between healthy human individuals. Repertoires were generated with immunoSEQ multiplex PCR, while TCRdb's copy carries only in-frame clones and drops some. The repertoire holds about 2.2 million clones, with just under 95% as singletons. Terminally differentiated effector memory CD45RA+ cells were left out of the naive CD8 fraction, which was CD45RO-negative and positively selected for CCR7. Sequenced input: naive CD8+ T cells from PBMCs. All receptors come from a man between 18 and 29 years old in good health. Some clones in this sample may be carry-over from other donors' samples.

This CDR3 reads CASIWQGKNTGELFF. The CDR3 DNA follows: TGTGCCAGCATCTGGCAGGGAAAGAACACCGGGGAGCTGTTTTTT. The chain is built from TRBV28 and TRBJ2-2; D may be TRBD1 (5 bases). The CDR3 loop spans 15 amino acids. Trimming pared 7 bases from V and 1 base from J, leaving 13 bases between. Germline CDR1 and CDR2: MDHEN and SYDVKM.

This clone was counted only a few times. The genes are TRBV19 and TRBJ1-1, with 10 positions matching TRBD1. The CDR3 has 16 amino acids. V shed 6 bases, J shed 0 bases, and the junction held 7 bases outside the gene matches. Germline CDR1 reads LNHDA; CDR2 reads SQIVND (reference sequence). The CDR3 DNA sequence: TGTGCCAGTAGGGCAGCGGGACAGGGGTTGAACACTGAAGCTTTCTTT. Amino acids: CASRAAGQGLNTEAFF.

This sequence joins TRBV5-4 and TRBJ2-3, with D possibly being TRBD2 (6 bases). V lost 4 bases and J 0 bases, leaving 12 bases between the germline ends. CDR1 SGHNT and CDR2 YYREEE come from the germline V gene (reference sequence). The CDR3 length is 15 residues. DNA for the CDR3: TGTGCCAGCAGCCTGGGGCTAGCGAGCACAGATACGCAGTATTTT. It is translated as CASSLGLASTDTQYF.

The V call is TRBV28, the J call TRBJ2-3; the D gene is possibly TRBD1 (5 bases). The CDR3 consists of 16 residues. V shed 5 bases and J shed 3 bases, with 18 bases lying between them. Germline loops: CDR1 MDHEN, CDR2 SYDVKM. CDR3 in DNA: TGTGCCAGCAGTCCCTACCTGCAGGGATTGACAGATACGCAGTATTTT. It is translated as CASSPYLQGLTDTQYF.

V gene TRBV10-2 combines with J gene TRBJ1-1; D gene unclear. From germline, CDR1 is WSHSY and CDR2 SAAADI. CDR3 size: 14 residues. V lost 7 bases and J lost 1, with 13 bases in between. CDR3 in DNA: TGCGCCAGCACAAAAGGGAGAACGAACACTGAAGCTTTCTTT. This encodes CASTKGRTNTEAFF.

The chain employs TRBV16 and TRBJ2-1, with D possibly being TRBD1 (6 bases). CDR1 and CDR2 from the germline V gene are KGHSY and FQNENV. Trimming left V 3 bases short and J 9 bases short, with 12 bases between. This CDR3 is built from 13 residues. CDR3 residues: CASSHLQGSEQFF. CDR3 sequence (DNA): TGTGCCAGCAGCCACCTTCAGGGGTCTGAGCAGTTCTTC.

The V and J genes are TRBV5-1 and TRBJ1-1; TRBD1 is a possible D gene (6 bases). The germline V and J ends were trimmed by 4 bases and 5 bases, with 18 bases remaining between them. Per the germline V gene, CDR1 is SGHRS and CDR2 is YFSETQ. This CDR3 is built from 15 residues. As DNA, the CDR3 is TGCGCCAGCAGCCGAACACAGGGTTTGGGGACTGAAGCTTTCTTT. Its protein is CASSRTQGLGTEAFF.

V usage is TRBV2 and J usage is TRBJ1-2, with a possible D match to TRBD1 (5 bases). Trimming stripped 1 base from V and 6 bases from J, with 12 bases between. Germline CDR1 reads SNHLY; CDR2 reads FYNNEI. The CDR3 runs 14 residues. CDR3 sequence: CASSEGPWGDGYTF. CDR3 DNA: TGTGCCAGCAGTGAAGGGCCTTGGGGGGATGGCTACACCTTC. Complete variable domain (other parts from reference TRBV2 and TRBJ1-2): EPEVTQTPSHQVTQMGQEVILRCVPISNHLYFYWYRQILGQKVEFLVSFYNNEISEKSEIFDDQFSVERPDGSNFTLKIRSTKLEDSAMYFCASSEGPWGDGYTFGSGTRLTVV.

Concerning this clone: This likely comes from a read error, as the CDR3 has no conserved phenylalanine or tryptophan at its end. V is TRBV7-9 and J is TRBJ2-7; 10 bases agree with TRBD2. This CDR3 is 15 amino acids long. Germline loops: CDR1 SEHNR, CDR2 FQNEAQ (reference sequence). Losses at the gene ends were 3 bases for V and 6 bases for J; bases not matched to a gene: 8. This CDR3 reads CASSFDLGLAAEQYS. DNA for the CDR3: TGTGCCAGCAGCTTCGACCTCGGACTAGCGGCCGAGCAGTACTCC.

The gene calls are TRBV15 and TRBJ1-1; D remains ambiguous. This CDR3 region has 17 residues. V was cut by 0 bases and J by 3 bases, with 17 bases left in between. Germline assignment: CDR1 LNHNV and CDR2 YYDKDF (reference sequence). The CDR3 DNA reads as TGTGCCACCAGCAGAGATCGCAGGCCCTCTCCGGACACTGAAGCTTTCTTT. This codes for CATSRDRRPSPDTEAFF.

The J gene is TRBJ2-3, the V gene TRBV7-9; 7 positions match TRBD1. Per the germline V gene, CDR1 is SEHNR and CDR2 is FQNEAQ (reference sequence). This CDR3 contains 15 residues. V dropped 4 bases and J dropped 2; count of bases not matched to a gene: 6. The CDR3 here is CASSSTGFPTDTQYF. For the CDR3, the DNA is TGTGCCAGCAGCTCGACAGGGTTCCCCACAGATACGCAGTATTTT.

The CDR3 DNA reads as TGTGCCAGCAGCTTAGACCCGGCACTCTATGGCTACACCTTC. Translation gives CASSLDPALYGYTF. V is TRBV11-2 and J is TRBJ1-2; no firm D call. The CDR3 runs to 14 residues. Germline V gene lookup returns CDR1 SGHAT and CDR2 FQNNGV. The ends were cut back, 0 bases at V and 4 bases at J, with 9 bases in the middle.

CDR3 sequence: CASSLGSGRTEQYF. The CDR3 coding sequence is TGCGCCAGCAGCCTTGGTAGCGGGAGGACCGAGCAGTACTTC. The chain carries TRBV4-1 and TRBJ2-7; 10 bases are a match to TRBD2. Losses at the gene ends were 4 bases for V and 6 bases for J; bases not matched to a gene: 6. This CDR3 is built from 14 residues. Germline assignment: CDR1 MGHRA and CDR2 YSYEKL.

V gene TRBV6-1 combines with J gene TRBJ2-7; the D is unclear. Per the germline V gene, CDR1 is MNHNS and CDR2 is SASEGT. V was trimmed by 5 bases and J by 3 bases, leaving 8 bases between them. CDR3 length: 12 amino acids. The CDR3 sequence is CASSWAGYEQYF. CDR3 nucleotides: TGTGCCAGCAGTTGGGCAGGCTACGAGCAGTACTTC.

The chain couples TRBV13 to TRBJ2-1; D perhaps matches TRBD2 (8 bases). V lost 5 bases and J 5 bases, leaving 19 bases between the germline ends. This CDR3 has 16 residues. In germline, CDR1 is PRHDT, CDR2 FYEKMQ (reference sequence). DNA of the CDR3: TGTGCCAGCAGCCCAGGCCCGGGAGGGGGCAACAATGAGCAGTTCTTC. Protein sequence: CASSPGPGGGNNEQFF.

The chain has TRBV14 and TRBJ1-2, with TRBD1 as a possible D gene (6 bases). The ends were cut back, 5 bases at V and 7 bases at J, with 14 bases in the middle. The CDR3 spans 13 residues. Germline CDR1 reads SGHDN; CDR2 reads FVKESK. CDR3 loop: CASSLGHRGGYTF. The DNA for the CDR3 is TGTGCCAGCAGCTTGGGACACCGAGGTGGCTACACCTTC.

The chain links TRBV19 to TRBJ1-1; the D is unclear. The CDR3 is 14 amino acids. Trimming removed 8 bases at V and 7 bases at J, with 20 bases between. The germline V gene encodes CDR1 LNHDA and CDR2 SQIVND (reference sequence). The CDR3 bases are TGTGCCAGTTCCCAAGAGACCAGCTCGAGTGAAGCTTTCTTT. Its protein is CASSQETSSSEAFF.

The chain couples TRBV4-1 to TRBJ1-4, with unresolved D. The CDR3 runs 13 residues. The germline gives CDR1 MGHRA, CDR2 YSYEKL. The V end was cut by 3 bases, the J end by 3 bases, with 5 bases between. DNA for the CDR3: TGCGCCAGCAGCCAGGGAGCTAATGAAAAACTGTTTTTT. Translated: CASSQGANEKLFF.

The chain joins TRBV27 to TRBJ2-3; D is unclear. Germline V gene data show CDR1 as MNHEY and CDR2 as SMNVEV (reference sequence). V was cut by 1 base and J by 6 bases, with 8 bases left in between. The length of the CDR3 is 13 residues. DNA of the CDR3: TGTGCCAGCAGTTTATGGGTTTCCGATACGCAGTATTTT. Translation gives CASSLWVSDTQYF.

The chain joins TRBV9 to TRBJ2-1, with D perhaps matching TRBD2 (6 bases). This CDR3 is built from 15 residues. V was clipped by 3 bases and J by 5 bases, with 15 bases between them. The germline V gene has CDR1 SGDLS and CDR2 YYNGEE. For the CDR3, the DNA is TGTGCCAGCAGCGCAGACGGGAGACCAGACAATGAGCAGTTCTTC. Translation: CASSADGRPDNEQFF.

V and J are TRBV4-1 and TRBJ1-4; perhaps TRBD1 as D (6 bases). CDR1 MGHRA and CDR2 YSYEKL come from the germline V gene. The CDR3 runs 16 residues. The V end lost 2 bases, the J end lost 2 bases, and 12 bases lay between the germline ends. CDR3 DNA: TGCGCCAGCAGCCAAAGCACAGGGCTCACTAATGAAAAACTGTTTTTT. It encodes CASSQSTGLTNEKLFF.

About this clone itself: Other DNA sequences in the sample encode the same CDR3. The chain has TRBV19 and TRBJ1-1; no clear D. This CDR3 is built from 13 residues. With 5 bases removed from V and 2 bases from J, the gap between germline ends came to 9 bases. The germline V gene has CDR1 LNHDA and CDR2 SQIVND (reference sequence). CDR3 nucleotide sequence: TGTGCCAGTAGTCCTTTCGGCAACACTGAAGCTTTCTTT. It yields the protein CASSPFGNTEAFF.

The genes are TRBV4-3 and TRBJ2-3; D unclear. The CDR3 is made up of 16 amino acids. Trimming removed 0 bases from V and 4 bases from J, with 14 bases in between. CDR1 is LGHNA and CDR2 is YSLEER in the germline V gene. The CDR3 DNA is TGCGCCAGCAGCCAAGATGGACCCGAAGAAGCAGATACGCAGTATTTT. This gives the protein CASSQDGPEEADTQYF.

This clone was counted a few times. The chain recombines TRBV5-4 with TRBJ1-1; D is unresolved. V was clipped by 2 bases and J by 8 bases, with 10 bases between them. The CDR3 length is 12 residues. Germline CDR1 reads SGHNT; CDR2 reads YYREEE (reference sequence). The CDR3 coding sequence is TGTGCCAGCAGCTTCCTCGAGCAGGAAGCTTTCTTT. It encodes CASSFLEQEAFF.

This chain joins TRBV27 and TRBJ2-1, with D possibly being TRBD1 or TRBD2 (5 bases each). Per germline, CDR1 MNHEY and CDR2 SMNVEV (reference sequence). This CDR3 region has 14 residues. Trimming shortened V by 4 bases and J by 8 bases, and 15 bases separated the two germline ends. The CDR3 DNA is TGTGCCAGCAGTTCGGGGCCCCGATGGGATGAGCAGTTCTTC. It encodes CASSSGPRWDEQFF.

The chain employs TRBV30 and TRBJ2-3; D possibly corresponds to TRBD2 (5 bases). This CDR3 is built from 12 residues. Germline-derived CDR1 and CDR2 are GTSNPN and SVGIG (reference sequence). With 4 bases removed from V and 5 bases from J, the gap between germline ends came to 10 bases. CDR3 nucleotides: TGTGCCTGGACTAGCACATTAGATACGCAGTATTTT. It specifies CAWTSTLDTQYF.

The chain carries TRBV5-4 and TRBJ2-1; no clear D. Trimming left V 0 bases short and J 5 bases short, with 0 bases between. CDR3 length: 11 amino acids. Germline-derived CDR1 and CDR2 are SGHNT and YYREEE (reference sequence). The CDR3 region has the DNA TGTGCCAGCAGCTTGGACAATGAGCAGTTCTTC. This codes for CASSLDNEQFF.